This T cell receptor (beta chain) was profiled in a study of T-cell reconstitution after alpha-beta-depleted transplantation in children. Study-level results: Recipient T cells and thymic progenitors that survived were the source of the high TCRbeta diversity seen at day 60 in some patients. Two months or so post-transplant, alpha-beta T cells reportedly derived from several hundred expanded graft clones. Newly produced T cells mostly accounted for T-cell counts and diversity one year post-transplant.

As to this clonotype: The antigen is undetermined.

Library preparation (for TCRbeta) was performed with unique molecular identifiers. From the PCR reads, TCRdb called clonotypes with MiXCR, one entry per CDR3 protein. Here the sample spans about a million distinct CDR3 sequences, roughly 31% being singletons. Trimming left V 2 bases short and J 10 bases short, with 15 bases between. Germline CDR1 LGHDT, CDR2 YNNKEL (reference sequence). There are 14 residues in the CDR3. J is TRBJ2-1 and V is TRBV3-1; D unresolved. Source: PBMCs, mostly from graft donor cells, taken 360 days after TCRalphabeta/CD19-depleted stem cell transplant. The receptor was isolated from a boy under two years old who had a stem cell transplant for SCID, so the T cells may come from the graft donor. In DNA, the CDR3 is TGTGCCAGCAGCCAAAGAATGGGCGTGGCAGAGCAGTTCTTC. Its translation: CASSQRMGVAEQFF.